This TCR beta chain came from a study of blood T cell repertoires in COVID-19. Looking at the study overall: Spain, Italy and the United States supplied samples that represented acute and convalescent COVID-19.

On this clone itself: The germline gene is not matched at one end of the junction; a read error may be the cause.

In the authors' workflow: Reference gene primer amplification gave nucleated cell count estimates. The protocol was immunoSEQ multiplex PCR, while the TCRdb copy is restricted to in-frame clones and leaves out a portion. Clonal size and the V and J genes are those of that table, whereas D and trimming came from the DNA. The sample lists about 140,000 clones, 88% occurring once. The germline CDR1 and CDR2 sequences are LNHDA and SQIVND (reference sequence). CDR3 length: 13 residues. Sequencing used peripheral blood. V and J are TRBV19 and TRBJ2-7, with D possibly matching TRBD2 (7 bases). The sequence was obtained from a human donor with COVID-19, enrolled during active disease. The donor label of this sample is uncertain. This CDR3 reads CASSPYPGGSPNF. DNA of the CDR3: TGTGCCAGTAGTCCGTACCCGGGGGGCTCACCAAACTTC. The entire variable domain, with the rest obtained from reference TRBV19 and TRBJ2-7, is as follows: DGGITQSPKYLFRKEGQNVTLSCEQNLNHDAMYWYRQDPGQGLRLIYYSQIVNDFQKGDIAEGYSVSREKKESFPLTVTSAQKNPTAFYLCASSPYPGGSPNFGPGTRLTVT.